A selection of T cell receptor beta chains follows, all from one sample in a study of blood T cell repertoires in COVID-19. Here immunoSEQ multiplex PCR was the method, and the copy in TCRdb shows in-frame clones only, minus some. The table lists more than 300,000 clones, roughly 88% of them singletons, with 1.6% in the top ten. The specimen sequenced was peripheral blood. The receptors here all came from a woman in her thirties with COVID-19, enrolled during active disease. The CDR3 runs from the conserved cysteine through the conserved F or W. Each record gives: CDR3 protein, CDR3 DNA, clone size, J gene, D gene, V gene. D genes are given only for firm matches. Clone size is not always given. Where it is, it says once, few, many or a class for expanded clones.

CDR3: CASSVAGDSEAFF
DNA: TGTGCCAGCAGCGTAGCTGGGGACAGTGAAGCTTTCTTT
size: .
J: TRBJ1-1
D: TRBD1
V: TRBV9

CDR3: CASSLGLYTGELFF
DNA: TGTGCCAGCAGTTTGGGACTGTATACCGGGGAGCTGTTTTTT
size: .
J: TRBJ2-2
D: .
V: TRBV27

CDR3: CASRNRGKLFF
DNA: TGTGCCAGCAGGAACAGGGGAAAACTGTTTTTT
size: .
J: TRBJ1-4
D: TRBD1
V: TRBV12-3/TRBV12-4

CDR3: CASSLGYGSGNTIYF
DNA: TGTGCCAGCAGCTTAGGCTATGGTTCTGGAAACACCATATATTTT
size: .
J: TRBJ1-3
D: .
V: TRBV7-6

CDR3: CATSRDRVNTEAFF
DNA: TGTGCCACCAGCAGAGATCGGGTGAACACTGAAGCTTTCTTT
size: .
J: TRBJ1-1
D: .
V: TRBV15

CDR3: CASSRASGGATSGANVLTF
DNA: TGCGCCAGCAGCCGGGCTAGCGGGGGAGCAACCTCTGGGGCCAACGTCCTGACTTTC
size: .
J: TRBJ2-6
D: TRBD2
V: TRBV4-1

CDR3: CASDAAGDWLYGYTF
DNA: TGTGCCAGCGATGCCGCCGGGGACTGGCTCTATGGCTACACCTTC
size: .
J: TRBJ1-2
D: .
V: TRBV2

CDR3: CASRQGSKQFF
DNA: TGCGCCAGCAGACAGGGTAGTAAGCAGTTCTTC
size: .
J: TRBJ2-1
D: .
V: TRBV10-1

CDR3: CATSGGNQPQHF
DNA: TGTGCCACCAGCGGGGGGAATCAGCCCCAGCATTTT
size: .
J: TRBJ1-5
D: .
V: TRBV15

CDR3: CASQLIGVNQPQHF
DNA: TGTGCCAGCCAACTGATAGGGGTCAATCAGCCCCAGCATTTT
size: .
J: TRBJ1-5
D: .
V: TRBV2

CDR3: CATSRDFARGSNQPQHF
DNA: TGTGCCACCAGCAGAGATTTCGCCAGGGGTAGCAATCAGCCCCAGCATTTT
size: .
J: TRBJ1-5
D: .
V: TRBV15

CDR3: CASSQLLNSPLHF
DNA: TGCGCCAGCAGCCAACTACTTAATTCACCCCTCCACTTT
size: few
J: TRBJ1-6
D: .
V: TRBV4-3

CDR3: CASSQGTGSDTGELFF
DNA: TGTGCCAGCAGCCAAGGGACAGGGTCGGACACCGGGGAGCTGTTTTTT
size: .
J: TRBJ2-2
D: TRBD1
V: TRBV4-2

CDR3: CASSAPGGSYNEQFF
DNA: TGTGCCAGCAGCGCCCCAGGGGGGTCCTACAATGAGCAGTTCTTC
size: .
J: TRBJ2-1
D: .
V: TRBV5-4

CDR3: CATSTRDRGVGEQYF
DNA: TGTGCCACCAGCACCCGGGACAGGGGAGTAGGGGAGCAGTACTTC
size: .
J: TRBJ2-7
D: TRBD1
V: TRBV15

CDR3: CASSFLAGQETQYF
DNA: TGCGCCAGCAGCTTCCTAGCGGGGCAAGAGACCCAGTACTTC
size: .
J: TRBJ2-5
D: TRBD2
V: TRBV5-1

CDR3: CASSIDLADTQYF
DNA: TGTGCCAGCAGCATAGACTTGGCAGATACGCAGTATTTT
size: .
J: TRBJ2-3
D: .
V: TRBV21-1

CDR3: CASSRAGQGNTEAFF
DNA: TGTGCCAGCAGTCGGGCGGGACAGGGGAACACTGAAGCTTTCTTT
size: .
J: TRBJ1-1
D: TRBD1
V: TRBV28

CDR3: CASSSFDRGLYEQYF
DNA: TGTGCCAGCAGCTCCTTCGACAGGGGGCTTTACGAGCAGTACTTC
size: .
J: TRBJ2-7
D: TRBD1
V: TRBV11-2

CDR3: CASSLGGSFTDTQYF
DNA: TGTGCCAGCAGCTTAGGAGGCAGTTTTACAGATACGCAGTATTTT
size: .
J: TRBJ2-3
D: .
V: TRBV7-8

CDR3: CASSPTIPGQMNTEAFF
DNA: TGTGCCAGCTCTCCCACGATCCCGGGACAGATGAACACTGAAGCTTTCTTT
size: .
J: TRBJ1-1
D: TRBD1
V: TRBV18

CDR3: CASSYRAGGGGYTF
DNA: TGTGCCAGCAGTTACCGGGCAGGGGGCGGTGGCTACACCTTC
size: .
J: TRBJ1-2
D: TRBD1
V: TRBV6-5

CDR3: CASAPRKTEAFF
DNA: TGCGCCAGCGCCCCCAGAAAGACTGAAGCTTTCTTT
size: .
J: TRBJ1-1
D: .
V: TRBV10-2

CDR3: CASSFGPGDIYGYTF
DNA: TGTGCCAGCAGCTTCGGTCCAGGGGACATCTATGGCTACACCTTC
size: .
J: TRBJ1-2
D: .
V: TRBV5-8

CDR3: CASRPESPSPLHF
DNA: TGTGCCAGCAGACCGGAGAGCCCCTCACCCCTCCACTTT
size: .
J: TRBJ1-6
D: .
V: TRBV2

CDR3: CASSPDRFDTEAFF
DNA: TGTGCCAGCTCACCTGACAGATTTGACACTGAAGCTTTCTTT
size: few
J: TRBJ1-1
D: .
V: TRBV18

CDR3: CAWSWIGGSGNTIYF
DNA: TGTGCCTGGAGTTGGATAGGGGGCTCTGGAAACACCATATATTTT
size: few
J: TRBJ1-3
D: .
V: TRBV30

CDR3: CASSLYRGMSSGYTF
DNA: TGTGCCAGCAGCTTATACAGGGGGATGAGCAGCGGCTACACCTTC
size: .
J: TRBJ1-2
D: TRBD1
V: TRBV11-3